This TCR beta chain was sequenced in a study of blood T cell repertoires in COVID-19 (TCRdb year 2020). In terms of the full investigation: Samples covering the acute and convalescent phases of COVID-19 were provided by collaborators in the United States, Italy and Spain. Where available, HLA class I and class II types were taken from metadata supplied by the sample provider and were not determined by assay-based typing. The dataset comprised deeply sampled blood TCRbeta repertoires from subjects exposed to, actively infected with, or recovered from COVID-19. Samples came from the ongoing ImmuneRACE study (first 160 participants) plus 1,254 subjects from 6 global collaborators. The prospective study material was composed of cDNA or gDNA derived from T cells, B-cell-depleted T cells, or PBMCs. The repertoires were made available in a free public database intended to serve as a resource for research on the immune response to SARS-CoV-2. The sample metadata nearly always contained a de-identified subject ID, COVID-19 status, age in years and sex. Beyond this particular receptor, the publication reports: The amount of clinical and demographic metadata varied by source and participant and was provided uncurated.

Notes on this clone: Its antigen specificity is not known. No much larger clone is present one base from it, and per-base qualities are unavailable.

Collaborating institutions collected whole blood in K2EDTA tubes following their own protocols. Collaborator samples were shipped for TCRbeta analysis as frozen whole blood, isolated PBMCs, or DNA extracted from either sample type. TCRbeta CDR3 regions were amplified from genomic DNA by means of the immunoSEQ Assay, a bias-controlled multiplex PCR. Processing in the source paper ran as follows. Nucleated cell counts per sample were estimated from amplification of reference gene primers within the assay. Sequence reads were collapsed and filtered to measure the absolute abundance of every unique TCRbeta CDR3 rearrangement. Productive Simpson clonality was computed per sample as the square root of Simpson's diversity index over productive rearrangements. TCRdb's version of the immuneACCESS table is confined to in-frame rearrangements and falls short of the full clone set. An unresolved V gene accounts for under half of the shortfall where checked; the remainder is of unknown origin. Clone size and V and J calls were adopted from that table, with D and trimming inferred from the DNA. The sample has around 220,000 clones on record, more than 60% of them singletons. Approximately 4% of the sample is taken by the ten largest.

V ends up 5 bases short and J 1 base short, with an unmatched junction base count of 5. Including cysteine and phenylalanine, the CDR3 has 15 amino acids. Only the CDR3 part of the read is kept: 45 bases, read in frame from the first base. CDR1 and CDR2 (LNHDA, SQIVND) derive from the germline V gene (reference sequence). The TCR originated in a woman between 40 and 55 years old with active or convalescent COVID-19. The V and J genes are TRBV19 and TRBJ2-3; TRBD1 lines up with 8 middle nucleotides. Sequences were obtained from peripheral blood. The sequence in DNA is TGTGCCAGTAGTTTGGGACAGGATCGCACAGATACGCAGTATTTT. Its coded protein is CASSLGQDRTDTQYF.